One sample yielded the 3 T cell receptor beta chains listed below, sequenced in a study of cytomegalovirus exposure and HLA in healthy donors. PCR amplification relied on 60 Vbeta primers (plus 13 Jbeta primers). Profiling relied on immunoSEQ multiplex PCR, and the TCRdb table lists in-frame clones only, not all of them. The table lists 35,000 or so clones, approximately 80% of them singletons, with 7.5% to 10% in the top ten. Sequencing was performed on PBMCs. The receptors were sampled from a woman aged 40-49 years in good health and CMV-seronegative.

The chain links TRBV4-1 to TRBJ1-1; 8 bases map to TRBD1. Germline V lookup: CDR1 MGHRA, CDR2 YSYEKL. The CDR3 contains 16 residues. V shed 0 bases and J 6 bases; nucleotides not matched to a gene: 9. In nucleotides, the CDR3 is TGCGCCAGCAGCCAAGAAGGAGCGGACAGGGACCCTGAAGCTTTCTTT. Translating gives CASSQEGADRDPEAFF.

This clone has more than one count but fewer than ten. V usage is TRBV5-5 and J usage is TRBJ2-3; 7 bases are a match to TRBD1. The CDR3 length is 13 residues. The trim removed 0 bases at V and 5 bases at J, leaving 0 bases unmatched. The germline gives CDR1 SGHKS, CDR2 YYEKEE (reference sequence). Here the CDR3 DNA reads TGTGCCAGCAGCTTGGACAGGGGAGATACGCAGTATTTT. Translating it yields CASSLDRGDTQYF. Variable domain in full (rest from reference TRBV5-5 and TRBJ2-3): DAGVTQSPTHLIKTRGQQVTLRCSPISGHKSVSWYQQVLGQGPQFIFQYYEKEERGRGNFPDRFSARQFPNYSSELNVNALLLGDSALYLCASSLDRGDTQYFGPGTRLTVL.

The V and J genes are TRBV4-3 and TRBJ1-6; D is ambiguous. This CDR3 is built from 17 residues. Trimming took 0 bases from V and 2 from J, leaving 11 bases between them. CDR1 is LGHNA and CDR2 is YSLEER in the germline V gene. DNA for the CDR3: TGCGCCAGCAGCCAAGACCGGGAAAGGCCCTATAATTCACCCCTCCACTTT. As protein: CASSQDRERPYNSPLHF.